This TCR beta chain stems from a study of blood T cells in healthy people across ages. With a J-beta primer mix and a sample-barcoded 5' primer, a second PCR ran roughly 6 to 11 cycles. TCRdb analysed the 5' RACE reads with MiXCR anew, one entry per CDR3 protein. Of about 1 million distinct CDR3 sequences in the sample, roughly 24% were seen once. Germline trimming cut 6 bases from V and 12 bases from J; bases unmatched to any gene: 11. CDR1 and CDR2 from the germline V gene are SQVTM and ANQGSEA. The CDR3 sequence is 13 residues long. These data also formed part of another study, on T cells of mothers and their children.

The sample consisted of blood. J is TRBJ2-1 and V is TRBV29-1, with TRBD1 identical over 10 bases. The TCR comes from a girl aged 2-15 years in good health. CDR3 in amino acids: CSVELGDRGGQFF. For the CDR3, the DNA is TGCAGCGTGGAGCTGGGGGACAGGGGAGGGCAGTTCTTC.